A selection of T cell receptor beta chains follows, all from one sample in a study of CD8+CD57+ T cells in acquired aplastic anemia. MiXCR, applied by TCRdb to the reads, yields one record per CDR3 protein. The sample carries around 140,000 distinct CDR3 sequences, around two fifths recorded once. Sequencing was done on a sample of sorted CD4+, CD8+, or CD8+CD57+ T cells (not recorded which) from PBMCs. The source is a human donor in good health, serving as a control. CDR3s include the opening cysteine and the closing phenylalanine or tryptophan. Each record gives: J gene, V gene, CDR3 protein.

TRBJ2-7,TRBV20-1,CSASGTVLEQYF
TRBJ2-5,TRBV7-9,CASSRTGTRRAQYF
TRBJ1-2,TRBV4-1,CASSHGNAGGYTF
TRBJ2-7,TRBV10-1,CASSKSGRSYEQYF
TRBJ1-1,TRBV5-1,CASCRDRVVCTEAFF
TRBJ2-2,TRBV2,CASSGYANTGELFF
TRBJ1-1,TRBV12-3/TRBV12-4,CASIATGNTEAFF
TRBJ1-4,TRBV6-4,CASRDTRPHIPEKLFF
TRBJ1-1,TRBV4-1,CASSQAPTANTEAFF
TRBJ2-5,TRBV2,CASNRVGLGTQYF
TRBJ2-7,TRBV11-1,CASSLPGLYSYEQYF
TRBJ2-3,TRBV10-3,CAISDPGGDISDTQYF
TRBJ1-5,TRBV6-1,CSEGGVKPQHF
TRBJ1-1,TRBV2,CASSRGPWAFF
TRBJ2-3,TRBV9,CASSVLAGDSTDTQYF
TRBJ2-7,TRBV15,CATSRVRGAYEQYF
TRBJ2-5,TRBV2,CASSEGFYRGETQYF
TRBJ1-2,TRBV7-8,CASSSLFAVSTF
TRBJ1-3,TRBV6-5,CASSYLRSGNTIYF
TRBJ2-7,TRBV10-1,CASSESRTGGTYEQYF
TRBJ1-5,TRBV20-1,CSARATAIGGPQHF
TRBJ1-2,TRBV24-1,CATSDLSGNGYTF
TRBJ1-5,TRBV2,CASSGTNRNQPQHF
TRBJ1-5,TRBV19,CASSMGHKLLQHF
TRBJ1-2,TRBV12-3/TRBV12-4,CASSPWEGGNYGYTF
TRBJ1-2,TRBV5-5,CASSFRAPPTNDGYTF
TRBJ2-3,TRBV29-1,CSVAGTTRTDTQYF
TRBJ2-7,TRBV2,CASSGSGTYEQYF
TRBJ2-5,TRBV11-2,CASSLGEAQYF
TRBJ1-1,TRBV12-3/TRBV12-4,CASSWRQLNTEAFF
TRBJ1-5,TRBV11-2,CASSPPGTRGQPQHF
TRBJ2-5,TRBV7-9,CASSVGGRTSLETQYF
TRBJ1-6,TRBV12-3/TRBV12-4,CSSSLTGTVSPIHF
TRBJ2-1,TRBV7-6,CASSLGGGIYNEQFF
TRBJ1-5,TRBV6-1,CASSEAKHLPQHF
TRBJ1-2,TRBV10-2,CASSETTGAGGYTF
TRBJ2-7,TRBV10-1,CASSETGVEQYF